This TCR beta chain was obtained from a study of blood T cell repertoires in COVID-19. Germline V lookup: CDR1 SNHLY, CDR2 FYNNEI. CDR3 length: 14 residues. The ends were cut back, 5 bases at V and 2 bases at J, with 11 bases in the middle. How the authors handled the data: Amplification with reference gene primers provided the estimates of nucleated cell counts. Measured with immunoSEQ multiplex PCR; TCRdb has only the in-frame clones, and not every one. V, J and clone size are those of that table, while D and trimming were read from the DNA. The data contain around 200,000 clones, approximately 87% of them singletons.

The chain uses TRBV2 and TRBJ2-3; D ambiguous. The source of this sequence is a man in his sixties or seventies with active or convalescent COVID-19. The source material was peripheral blood. CDR3 in amino acids: CASSPRGTTDTQYF. CDR3 coding DNA: TGTGCCAGCAGTCCAAGAGGTACCACAGATACGCAGTATTTT.